These 19 T cell receptor beta chains originate from one sample sequenced in a study of cytotoxic CD8 clonotypes in ibrutinib-treated CLL. Profiling relied on immunoSEQ multiplex PCR, and the TCRdb table lists in-frame clones only, not all of them. This sample has some 23,000 clones, with roughly two thirds found just once. Specimen: PBMCs, collected at disease progression, from a patient treated with ibrutinib. The receptors derive from a human donor with chronic lymphocytic leukemia.

The genes are TRBV7-9 and TRBJ2-7; 7 nucleotides match TRBD1. This CDR3 comprises 15 residues. Germline values: CDR1 SEHNR, CDR2 FQNEAQ (reference sequence). Trimming took 3 bases from V and 5 from J; bases not matched to a gene: 10. The CDR3 is CASSLGLDRIHEQYF. The DNA for the CDR3 is TGTGCCAGCAGCTTGGGGTTGGACAGGATTCACGAGCAGTACTTC.

The genes are TRBV7-6 and TRBJ1-5; the D is unclear. V lost 1 base to trimming and J lost 1 base, with 8 bases between them. Germline lookup yields CDR1 SGHVS and CDR2 FNYEAQ. This CDR3 spans 15 amino acids. The CDR3 loop is CASSLEKGSNQPQHF. The CDR3 nucleotides read TGTGCCAGCAGCTTAGAAAAGGGCAGCAATCAGCCCCAGCATTTT.

The V and J genes are TRBV7-9 and TRBJ2-5; D call uncertain. This CDR3 spans 14 amino acids. CDR1 and CDR2 (germline): SEHNR, FQNEAQ (reference sequence). V was trimmed by 5 bases and J by 5 bases, leaving 15 bases between them. The CDR3 DNA follows: TGTGCCAGCAGCATGTCGACAAGCCCGGAGACCCAGTACTTC. Residues: CASSMSTSPETQYF.

This clone appeared once. This sequence joins TRBV18 and TRBJ1-2; D remains ambiguous. The CDR3 length is 13 residues. V lost 2 bases to trimming and J lost 3 bases, with 7 bases between them. CDR1 KGHSH and CDR2 LQKENI come from the germline V gene. The CDR3 region is CASSPDLDYGYTF. CDR3 bases: TGTGCCAGCTCACCAGACCTAGACTATGGCTACACCTTC.

V gene TRBV19 combines with J gene TRBJ1-2, with TRBD1 identical over 8 bases. The CDR3 is 18 residues long. Germline V CDR1 and CDR2: LNHDA, SQIVND (reference sequence). Germline trimming cut 6 bases from V and 5 bases from J; bases unmatched to any gene: 20. CDR3 DNA: TGTGCCAGTAGCCCAGGACAGGGCCGACTTTCTAGAGGTTATGGCTACACCTTC. Translation: CASSPGQGRLSRGYGYTF.

The rearrangement joins TRBV7-8 to TRBJ2-1, with D possibly matching TRBD2 (6 bases). V was trimmed by 5 bases and J by 6 bases, leaving 8 bases between them. The CDR3 sequence is 12 residues long. Germline V lookup: CDR1 SGHVS, CDR2 FQNEAQ. The CDR3 DNA reads as TGTGCCAGCAGCCGACTAGTCAATGAGCAGTTCTTC. This encodes CASSRLVNEQFF.

This chain connects TRBV29-1 to TRBJ2-3; D may be TRBD1 or TRBD2 (6 bases each). Trimming shortened V by 6 bases and J by 1 base, and 14 bases separated the two germline ends. Germline CDR1 SQVTM, CDR2 ANQGSEA. The CDR3 extends over 14 amino acids. The CDR3 DNA sequence: TGCAGCGTATCGTGGGGGGCCGGCACAGATACGCAGTATTTT. This encodes CSVSWGAGTDTQYF.

This clone has only a few counts. The V and J genes are TRBV5-5 and TRBJ1-5; no clear D gene. The CDR3 extends over 13 amino acids. Germline V gene sequence: CDR1 SGHKS, CDR2 YYEKEE (reference sequence). V was shortened by 1 base and J by 7 bases, with 9 bases between the two germline ends. The CDR3 DNA follows: TGTGCCAGCAGCTTGTTGGGCCGCCAGCCCCAGCATTTT. This gives the protein CASSLLGRQPQHF.

Details on this clone: An end of the junction does not agree with germline; a read error may underlie this. The rearrangement links TRBV7-8 to TRBJ2-3; a possible D gene is TRBD2 (6 bases). This CDR3 spans 15 amino acids. Germline CDR1 and CDR2: SGHVS and FQNEAQ. CDR3 residues: CASSVAAQPRDTQYF. The CDR3 DNA follows: TGTGCCAGCAGCGTAGCGGCTCAACCGCGAGATACGCAGTATTTT.

The chain uses TRBV10-3 and TRBJ1-2; 8 bases are shared with TRBD1. Per germline, CDR1 ENHRY and CDR2 SYGVKD. The CDR3 covers 13 residues. Trimming removed 11 bases from V and 5 bases from J; junction bases left unmatched: 10. CDR3 region: CAVQGASIYGYTF. In DNA, the CDR3 is TGTGCCGTTCAGGGGGCAAGTATTTATGGCTACACCTTC.

This chain connects TRBV5-4 to TRBJ1-2; no clear D. V gave up 4 bases and J gave up 0 bases, with 7 bases separating them. The length of the CDR3 is 13 residues. The germline V gene encodes CDR1 SGHNT and CDR2 YYREEE (reference sequence). The CDR3 nucleotides are TGTGCCAGCAGCCCCTCTCCTAACTATGGCTACACCTTC. Amino acids: CASSPSPNYGYTF.

This rearrangement joins TRBV2 to TRBJ1-1, with 9 bases matching TRBD1. Per germline, CDR1 SNHLY and CDR2 FYNNEI. The V segment lost 6 bases and the J segment 6 bases; nucleotides outside the gene matches: 2. The length of the CDR3 is 12 residues. The CDR3, as DNA: TGTGCCAGCAGAGGACAGGGGTCTGAAGCTTTCTTT. Translating it yields CASRGQGSEAFF.

In this sample, this clone turned up a few times. V is TRBV29-1 and J is TRBJ1-1; TRBD1 might be the D (6 bases). Germline CDR1 reads SQVTM; CDR2 reads ANQGSEA. This CDR3 has 13 amino acids. Deletions cut 6 bases from V and 1 base from J, with 12 bases between. CDR3 region: CSVGTLPNTEAFF. The DNA for the CDR3 is TGCAGCGTGGGGACACTCCCGAACACTGAAGCTTTCTTT.

The genes are TRBV9 and TRBJ2-2, with D hard to call. V dropped 0 bases and J dropped 4 bases, with 7 bases sitting between them. CDR1 and CDR2 from the germline V gene are SGDLS and YYNGEE. The CDR3 is made up of 14 amino acids. In DNA form, the CDR3 reads TGTGCCAGCAGCGTAGAGCTGGCCACCGGGGAGCTGTTTTTT. It codes for CASSVELATGELFF.

The rearrangement uses TRBV7-2 and TRBJ2-3; D is undetermined. This CDR3 comprises 13 residues. The germline V gene has CDR1 SGHTA and CDR2 FQGNSA. V lost 5 bases, J lost 2 bases, and 8 bases lay in between. DNA for the CDR3: TGTGCCAGCAGCCCCTCTATCACAGATACGCAGTATTTT. This encodes CASSPSITDTQYF.

J is TRBJ1-2 and V is TRBV15; 11 bases are shared with TRBD1. V shed 1 base, J shed 5 bases, and the junction held 0 bases outside the gene matches. Germline V lookup: CDR1 LNHNV, CDR2 YYDKDF (reference sequence). The CDR3 has 14 amino acids. The CDR3 sequence: CATSRGDRGYGYTF. The CDR3 coding sequence is TGTGCCACCAGCAGAGGGGACAGGGGGTATGGCTACACCTTC.

This chain joins TRBV6-6 and TRBJ1-6, with D possibly matching TRBD1 (5 bases). Looked up from germline, CDR1 is MNHNY and CDR2 is SVGAGI (reference sequence). The V and J ends lost 4 bases and 10 bases respectively, with 17 bases between them. The CDR3 runs to 15 residues. The CDR3 nucleotides read TGTGCCAGCAGTTCCGGAGGGACGCTAGGATCACCCCTCCACTTT. Translating it yields CASSSGGTLGSPLHF.

The CDR3 sequence is CASSLTSGGRTDTQYF. CDR3 DNA: TGTGCCAGCAGCCTTACTAGCGGGGGGCGAACAGATACGCAGTATTTT. This rearrangement joins TRBV7-3 to TRBJ2-3; 12 bases align to TRBD2. The ends lost 5 bases at V and 3 bases at J; junction bases unmatched: 6. This CDR3 is 16 amino acids long. Germline assignment: CDR1 SGHTA and CDR2 FQGTGA.

This sequence joins TRBV27 and TRBJ2-3; no clear D gene. Germline V gene sequence: CDR1 MNHEY, CDR2 SMNVEV (reference sequence). The CDR3 runs 13 residues. V lost 7 bases and J lost 0, with 8 bases in between. CDR3 bases: TGTGCCAGCAATCCGGGCAGCACAGATACGCAGTATTTT. It yields the protein CASNPGSTDTQYF.